This passage covers 10 T cell receptor beta chains from one sample sequenced in a study of cytomegalovirus exposure and HLA in healthy donors. Researchers ran the PCR with 60 Vbeta and 13 Jbeta primers. Produced via immunoSEQ multiplex PCR; TCRdb's table is partial and in-frame only. The sample lists approximately 120,000 clones; roughly 74% were seen once. Sequencing was carried out using PBMCs. Every receptor here comes from a woman aged 50 to 60 in good health and CMV-seropositive.

The V and J genes are TRBV6-5 and TRBJ1-5; D is perhaps TRBD1 (6 bases). The CDR3 runs to 13 residues. Between the trimmed V and J ends, which lost 11 bases and 3 bases, there was a span of 14 bases. CDR1 and CDR2 from the germline V gene are MNHEY and SVGAGI. CDR3 protein: CAGGGEINQPQHF. CDR3 nucleotides: TGTGCCGGAGGGGGGGAGATCAATCAGCCCCAGCATTTT.

This clone was seen more than once but under ten times. The DNA for the CDR3 is TGTGCCAGCAGTGAATTGGCAGTCGCTGTCACCATATATTTT. Translated, it gives CASSELAVAVTIYF. The rearrangement uses TRBV6-1 and TRBJ1-3; D remains ambiguous. CDR1 is MNHNS and CDR2 is SASEGT in the germline V gene. This CDR3 has 14 residues. The V gene lost 2 bases and the J gene lost 9 bases, with 14 bases spanning the gap.

The chain uses TRBV7-2 and TRBJ1-5, with D tentatively TRBD1 (5 bases). The CDR3 covers 15 residues. With 3 bases removed from V and 3 bases from J, the gap between germline ends came to 12 bases. The V gene's germline CDR1 is SGHTA and CDR2 FQGNSA. The CDR3 DNA reads TGTGCCAGCAGCTTGTCAGGACAATTCAATCAGCCCCAGCATTTT. Its protein product is CASSLSGQFNQPQHF.

V is TRBV18 and J is TRBJ2-5, with D possibly TRBD2 on 6 matching bases. Germline V lookup: CDR1 KGHSH, CDR2 LQKENI. The CDR3 contains 16 residues. Trimming removed 0 bases at V and 2 bases at J, with 13 bases between. CDR3 coding DNA: TGTGCCAGCTCACCACCGGGGGGAAGGCCTCAAGAGACCCAGTACTTC. It translates to CASSPPGGRPQETQYF.

This chain links TRBV6-5 with TRBJ2-7; possible D gene TRBD2, 5 bases. The CDR3 extends over 14 amino acids. From germline, CDR1 is MNHEY and CDR2 SVGAGI. V was clipped by 5 bases and J by 2 bases, with 13 bases between them. The CDR3 loop is CASSLGVWAYEQYF. The CDR3 coding sequence is TGTGCCAGCAGTCTCGGGGTTTGGGCCTACGAGCAGTACTTC.

This clone has a single count. This chain uses TRBV9 with TRBJ2-5, with a tentative D call TRBD1 (6 bases). The CDR3 extends over 17 amino acids. With 0 bases removed from V and 5 bases from J, the gap between germline ends came to 20 bases. Germline loops: CDR1 SGDLS, CDR2 YYNGEE. CDR3 DNA sequence: TGTGCCAGCAGCGTAGAAGGGCACAGGGCCCTTGGGGAGACCCAGTACTTC. Protein product: CASSVEGHRALGETQYF.

This chain links TRBV5-4 with TRBJ2-7, with 8 nucleotides matching TRBD2. The CDR3 is 15 amino acids. The V and J ends lost 6 bases and 2 bases, in that order; junction bases with no gene match: 10. Germline V gene lookup returns CDR1 SGHNT and CDR2 YYREEE (reference sequence). The DNA for the CDR3 is TGTGCCAGCACCCCGGACGCGGGGGGCACCTACGAGCAGTACTTC. Translated: CASTPDAGGTYEQYF.

This clone was observed a few times. The chain joins TRBV23-1 to TRBJ2-1; tentative D call: TRBD1 (6 bases). TRBV23-1 belongs to the ORF category, with a function that is uncertain. Trimming removed 4 bases at V and 2 bases at J, with 18 bases between. The CDR3 covers 17 residues. The CDR3 coding sequence is TGCGCCAGCAGTCCCCATTCTTCAGGGGACGCCTACAATGAGCAGTTCTTC. It yields the protein CASSPHSSGDAYNEQFF.

This clone has only a few counts. The rearrangement joins TRBV6-6 to TRBJ2-1, with 8 bases that match TRBD2. Per the germline V gene, CDR1 is MNHNY and CDR2 is SVGAGI (reference sequence). Unmatched junction bases numbered 7, after V lost 6 bases and J lost 6 bases. The CDR3 is made up of 14 amino acids. In DNA form, the CDR3 reads TGTGCCAGCAGCAATAGCGGGGTAGTCAATGAGCAGTTCTTC. It is translated as CASSNSGVVNEQFF.

This chain links TRBV25-1 with TRBJ2-3, with 9 bases lining up with TRBD1. V dropped 9 bases and J dropped 4; count of bases not matched to a gene: 11. There are 15 residues in the CDR3. Germline V lookup: CDR1 MGHDK, CDR2 SYGVNS. The CDR3 region is CASSLGDREADTQYF. The CDR3 bases are TGTGCCAGTAGTCTGGGGGACAGGGAAGCAGATACGCAGTATTTT.